This T cell receptor (beta chain) was retrieved from a study of blood T cell repertoires in COVID-19. The data were produced by immunoSEQ multiplex PCR, yet TCRdb's version contains in-frame clones alone and is incomplete. The sample lists over 55,000 clones, about 87% occurring once. The sample taken for sequencing was peripheral blood. This sequence was found in a human donor with active COVID-19. The donor label of this sample is uncertain.

The chain's CDR3 is CASSESVRETQYF. CDR3 coding DNA: TGTGCCAGCAGCGAAAGCGTACGAGAGACCCAGTACTTC. The chain employs TRBV14 and TRBJ2-5, with no clear D. This CDR3 region has 13 residues. V was trimmed by 5 bases and J by 4 bases, leaving 11 bases between them. Germline V lookup: CDR1 SGHDN, CDR2 FVKESK.